The 16 T cell receptor beta chains reported below all come from one sample, sequenced in a study of cytomegalovirus exposure and HLA in healthy donors. PCR amplification relied on 60 Vbeta primers (plus 13 Jbeta primers). Some clones are missing from TCRdb's copy, which holds only in-frame ones; the method was immunoSEQ multiplex PCR. The sample contains around 62,000 clones, roughly 73% of which appear only once. Source material: PBMCs. Receptor source: a male donor in good health and CMV-seropositive.

The rearrangement joins TRBV9 to TRBJ2-3, with TRBD2 as a possible D gene (6 bases). V gave up 6 bases and J gave up 1 base, with 15 bases separating them. CDR1 and CDR2 from the germline V gene are SGDLS and YYNGEE. The CDR3 is made up of 15 amino acids. CDR3 region: CASTRLDGGTDTQYF. The CDR3 DNA reads as TGTGCCAGCACGAGACTAGATGGGGGCACAGATACGCAGTATTTT.

J is TRBJ2-1 and V is TRBV6-6; the D gene is possibly TRBD1 (5 bases). Germline V gives CDR1 MNHNY, CDR2 SVGAGI (reference sequence). This CDR3 is built from 12 residues. V lost 6 bases and J lost 8, with 11 bases in between. The CDR3 loop is CASRPGLHEQFF. The DNA for the CDR3 is TGTGCCAGCAGACCAGGGTTGCATGAGCAGTTCTTC.

The chain joins TRBV7-9 to TRBJ2-1; D unresolved. Trimming took off 6 bases at V and 4 bases at J, with 4 bases between the two ends. The CDR3 loop spans 11 amino acids. In germline, CDR1 is SEHNR, CDR2 FQNEAQ (reference sequence). DNA of the CDR3: TGTGCCAGCAGATCATACAATGAGCAGTTCTTC. This sequence encodes CASRSYNEQFF.

This sequence joins TRBV19 and TRBJ2-1, with D tentatively TRBD1 (6 bases). The CDR3 is 12 amino acids. Germline CDR1 reads LNHDA; CDR2 reads SQIVND (reference sequence). Trimming took off 6 bases at V and 8 bases at J, with 11 bases between the two ends. The CDR3 reads CASSMRGYEQFF. The DNA for the CDR3 is TGTGCCAGTAGCATGAGGGGGTATGAGCAGTTCTTC.

The genes are TRBV6-6 and TRBJ1-1; D gene unclear. The germline V gene encodes CDR1 MNHNY and CDR2 SVGAGI (reference sequence). Between the trimmed V and J ends, which lost 4 bases and 4 bases, there was a span of 10 bases. CDR3 length: 13 amino acids. The CDR3 protein is CASSWGGSTEAFF. The CDR3 coding sequence is TGTGCCAGCAGTTGGGGAGGGAGCACTGAAGCTTTCTTT.

V gene TRBV6-1 combines with J gene TRBJ1-3; D may be TRBD1 (5 bases). Trimming cost V 6 bases and J 0 bases, with 9 bases left between them. Germline V gene data show CDR1 as MNHNS and CDR2 as SASEGT. The CDR3 runs to 14 residues. The CDR3 sequence: CASRLDNSGNTIYF. The CDR3 DNA sequence: TGTGCCAGCAGACTGGACAACTCTGGAAACACCATATATTTT.

This clone was found a few times. The chain couples TRBV6-5 to TRBJ1-1; D gene ambiguous. Trimming cost V 6 bases and J 3 bases, with 11 bases left between them. Germline CDR1 MNHEY, CDR2 SVGAGI. This CDR3 spans 13 amino acids. The CDR3 here is CASRLVPDTEAFF. CDR3 bases: TGTGCCAGCAGGTTGGTTCCGGACACTGAAGCTTTCTTT.

CDR3 nucleotide sequence: TGTGCCAGCAGTGACAGGGTCACTGAAGCTTTCTTT. It specifies CASSDRVTEAFF. The chain couples TRBV6-1 to TRBJ1-1; maybe TRBD1 (5 bases). Trimming removed 3 bases from V and 4 bases from J, with 6 bases in between. CDR3 length: 12 residues. Germline V gene lookup returns CDR1 MNHNS and CDR2 SASEGT.

The gene calls are TRBV7-2 and TRBJ1-4; TRBD1 matches 7 bases. Germline CDR1 and CDR2: SGHTA and FQGNSA. V shed 5 bases and J 4 bases; nucleotides not matched to a gene: 7. There are 15 residues in the CDR3. CDR3 nucleotide sequence: TGTGCCAGCAGCCCTATGGGACAGCGTAATGAAAAACTGTTTTTT. It codes for CASSPMGQRNEKLFF. The full variable domain, completed using reference TRBV7-2 and TRBJ1-4, is GAGVSQSPSNKVTEKGKDVELRCDPISGHTALYWYRQSLGQGLEFLIYFQGNSAPDKSGLPSDRFSAERTGGSVSTLTIQRTQQEDSAVYLCASSPMGQRNEKLFFGSGTQLSVL.

For the CDR3, the DNA is TGTGCCAGTAGTATACTAGACAGGGGGCGAGGAGAGACCCAGTACTTC. Translated: CASSILDRGRGETQYF. The gene calls are TRBV19 and TRBJ2-5; 10 bases fit TRBD1. J lost 4 bases, V lost 2 bases, and 7 bases had no gene match. Germline CDR1 and CDR2: LNHDA and SQIVND (reference sequence). CDR3 length: 16 amino acids.

The rearrangement uses TRBV18 and TRBJ1-1; D is possibly TRBD1 (6 bases). CDR1 and CDR2 from the germline V gene are KGHSH and LQKENI. The CDR3 sequence is 14 residues long. Trimming removed 2 bases at V and 1 base at J, with 8 bases between. This CDR3 is CASSPGGQNTEAFF. The CDR3 DNA is TGTGCCAGCTCACCAGGGGGCCAGAACACTGAAGCTTTCTTT.

V usage is TRBV28 and J usage is TRBJ1-2; 7 nucleotides match TRBD1. In germline, CDR1 is MDHEN, CDR2 SYDVKM. The junction had 5 bases not matched to a gene; V was cut back by 6 bases and J by 4 bases. There are 13 residues in the CDR3. Written as DNA, the CDR3 is TGTGCCAGCAGGGGACAGTACCCCTATGGCTACACCTTC. Translating gives CASRGQYPYGYTF.

This clone has just one count. This sequence joins TRBV11-2 and TRBJ2-1; the match to TRBD1 covers 10 bases. The CDR3 contains 15 residues. Trimming cost V 7 bases and J 4 bases; bases outside gene matches: 7. Germline V gene lookup returns CDR1 SGHAT and CDR2 FQNNGV. The CDR3 bases are TGTGCCAGCACAAACCGGGACAGGGGTTACAATGAGCAGTTCTTC. Translation: CASTNRDRGYNEQFF.

The chain employs TRBV5-1 and TRBJ2-1, with 11 positions matching TRBD2. Germline values: CDR1 SGHRS, CDR2 YFSETQ. This CDR3 has 14 residues. V shed 6 bases and J 7 bases; nucleotides not matched to a gene: 6. In nucleotides, the CDR3 is TGCGCCAGCACGATAGCGGGGGGGCCGAATGAGCAGTTCTTC. Translated, it gives CASTIAGGPNEQFF.

V gene TRBV29-1 combines with J gene TRBJ2-5; TRBD2 is a possible D gene (6 bases). CDR1 is SQVTM and CDR2 is ANQGSEA in the germline V gene. Trimming took off 7 bases at V and 4 bases at J, with 13 bases between the two ends. The CDR3 spans 12 residues. This chain's CDR3 is CSANEGGETQYF. CDR3 bases: TGCAGCGCCAATGAGGGAGGAGAGACCCAGTACTTC.

The sample holds a few counts of this clone. The rearrangement uses TRBV7-3 and TRBJ1-4, with D possibly being TRBD1 (6 bases). From germline, CDR1 is SGHTA and CDR2 FQGTGA. This CDR3 is built from 13 residues. Trimming removed 5 bases from V and 8 bases from J, with 12 bases in between. The CDR3 DNA reads as TGTGCCAGCAGCACGCGTCAGGGGGAAAAACTGTTTTTT. Translating gives CASSTRQGEKLFF.